Included here is one TCR beta chain sequence, with context. This specimen comes from a study of blood T cell repertoires in COVID-19. In the study overall: PBMCs, B-cell-depleted T cells, or T cells were the source of the cDNA or gDNA that made up the material.

Profiling relied on immunoSEQ multiplex PCR, and the TCRdb table lists in-frame clones only, not all of them. The table has tens of thousands of clones, roughly 80% seen once; the top ten hold under 2%. This CDR3 has 16 amino acids. Trimming stripped 2 bases from V and 4 bases from J, with 15 bases between. CDR1 SGHTA and CDR2 FQGNSA come from the germline V gene. This rearrangement joins TRBV7-2 to TRBJ1-3; D is ambiguous. Sequenced: peripheral blood. The TCR sequence derives from a woman aged 55-70 years with acute or convalescent COVID-19. The CDR3 nucleotides read TGTGCCAGCAGCTTATGGGAGGGCGTCGCGGGAAACACCATATATTTT. Its protein product is CASSLWEGVAGNTIYF.